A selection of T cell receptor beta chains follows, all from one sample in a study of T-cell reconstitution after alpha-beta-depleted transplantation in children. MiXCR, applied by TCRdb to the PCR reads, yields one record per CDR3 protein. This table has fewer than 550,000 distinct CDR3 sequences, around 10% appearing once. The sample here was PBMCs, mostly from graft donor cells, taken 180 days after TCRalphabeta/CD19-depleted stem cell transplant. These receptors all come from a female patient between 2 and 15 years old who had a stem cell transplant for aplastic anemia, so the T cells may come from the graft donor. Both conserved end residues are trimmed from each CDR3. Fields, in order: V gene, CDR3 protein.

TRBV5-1	ASSSGRLAYEQY
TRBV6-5	ASSWQGAYQPQH
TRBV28	ASSLTGGNEKLF
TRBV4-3	ASSQGTGGASHDIQY
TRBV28	ASSNSGWRDTQY
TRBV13	ASSFLAGPLNTEAF
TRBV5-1	ASSAEGTQY
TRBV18	ASSRTTGHLNIQY
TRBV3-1	ASSEGVTSEQY
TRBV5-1	ASSAGAEEKLF
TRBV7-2	ASSLAGGPDTHY
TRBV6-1	ASSPTEGSAINYEQY
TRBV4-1	ASSELAGGPNEQF
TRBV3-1	ASSPWGVYGYT
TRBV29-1	SVTGTGGYEQY
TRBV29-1	SVASQQRAYEQY
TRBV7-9	ASSLAPGGIYEQY
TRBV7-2	ASSTRMQDTGELF
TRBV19	ASRPGQGMKQQF
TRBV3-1	ASSQGWLNQETQY
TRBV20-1	SARDIPPNPTGYYEQY
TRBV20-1	SASSLLGNDQETQY
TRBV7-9	ASSFSSGIEQY
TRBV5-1	ASRAGATGELF
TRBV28	ASTPGQRVYEQY
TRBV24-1	ATSENKGILYNEQF
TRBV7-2	ASRTSGGNTGELF
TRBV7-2	ASSDRHVSNQPQH
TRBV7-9	ASSWAGSYGYT
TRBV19	ASSLKFLNRRQYNEQF
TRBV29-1	SVPEGPSEQF
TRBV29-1	SAQGVSYEQY
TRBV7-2	ASSLIGGRGTEAF
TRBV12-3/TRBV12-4	ASRHGAYEQY
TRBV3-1	ASRGSRGTTGELF
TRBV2	ASRPGQRNTIY
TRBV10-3	AISQTGSTSTDTQY
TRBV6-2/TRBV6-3	ATQTGGHSPLH
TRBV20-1	SARDRGVPDTQY
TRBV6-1	ASSPDERFYNEQF
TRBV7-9	ASSPRHRGGTEAF
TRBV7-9	ASSLFGTGAYNSPLH
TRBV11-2	ASSLIAGYLETQY
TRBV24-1	ATDSGRGTDTQY
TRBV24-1	ATSDRSNQPQH
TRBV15	ATSRGIFTRLAKNIQY